This T cell receptor beta chain was retrieved from a study of metastatic and nonmetastatic thyroid tumors. Ahead of thyroid surgery, no patient had received treatment of any kind. This clone was seen repeatedly, ten times or more. CDR1 and CDR2 from the germline V gene are DFQATT and SNEGSKA (reference sequence). The CDR3 sequence is 13 residues long. V lost 5 bases and J lost 3; bases outside the gene matches: 3. TCRdb reanalyzed the PCR reads with MiXCR. The sample carries 30,000 to 35,000 clones, roughly 18% recorded once. The chain carries TRBV20-1 and TRBJ2-7, with 11 bases that match TRBD2. The receptor was derived from a female donor with papillary thyroid cancer or a benign thyroid nodule (not recorded which). Some clones in this sample may be carry-over from other donors' samples. Sequencing was carried out using blood. CDR3 bases: TGCAGTGCTGACGGGACTAGCGGCTACGAGCAGTACTTC. Translating gives CSADGTSGYEQYF.